This TCR beta chain originates from a study of shared clonotypes between healthy human individuals. At the level of the study: Researchers assigned three CD4 naive, three CD4 memory, two CD8 naive and one CD8 memory plate to each donor.

Splitting the CD4+ cells yielded a CD45RA+ naive subset and a CD45RA-negative memory subset. Libraries were prepared by immunoSEQ multiplex PCR; TCRdb keeps only in-frame clonotypes and omits some of them. Of 2 million to 2.5 million clones listed, 90% to 95% are singletons. In germline, CDR1 is SEHNR, CDR2 FQNEAQ (reference sequence). This CDR3 has 14 residues. V was clipped by 2 bases and J by 4 bases; unmatched bases: 5. This receptor was obtained from a man aged 18 to 29 in good health. This chain links TRBV7-9 with TRBJ2-7; 7 bases fit TRBD2. Sequencing was performed on naive CD4+ T cells sorted from blood. The subset denotes: CD45RA+ positively selected. The CDR3 DNA reads TGTGCCAGCAGCTTAAGTCTAGCGGTTTACGAGCAGTACTTC. This encodes CASSLSLAVYEQYF.